Presented here are 6 T cell receptor beta chains from one specimen sequenced in a study of blood T cells in healthy people across ages. A sample-barcoded 5' primer and a J-beta primer mix were used in a second PCR of roughly 6 to 11 cycles. TCRdb reprocessed the 5' RACE reads with MiXCR, giving one entry per CDR3 protein. The sample comprises over 1,300,000 distinct CDR3 sequences, almost 60% of which are singletons, and over 5.5% rests with the top ten. The sequenced material came from blood. The receptors stem from a man aged 18-30 years in good health.

The CDR3 DNA sequence: TGTGCCAGCAGTTTCCTTTCGGGAGTGAGGGATACGCAGTATTTT. It encodes CASSFLSGVRDTQYF. The chain has TRBV27 and TRBJ2-3, with a tentative D call TRBD2 (6 bases). CDR3 size: 15 residues. Per the germline V gene, CDR1 is MNHEY and CDR2 is SMNVEV (reference sequence). Trimming left V 3 bases short and J 6 bases short, with 16 bases between.

The CDR3 nucleotides are TGTGCCAGCAGCTTGACGGAGACCCAGTTCTTC. Translation gives CASSLTETQFF. This chain joins TRBV5-5 and TRBJ2-1; unclear D gene. Germline lookup yields CDR1 SGHKS and CDR2 YYEKEE (reference sequence). This CDR3 is built from 11 residues. V lost 1 base, J lost 13 bases, and 9 bases lay in between. Complete variable domain (other parts from reference TRBV5-5 and TRBJ2-1): DAGVTQSPTHLIKTRGQQVTLRCSPISGHKSVSWYQQVLGQGPQFIFQYYEKEERGRGNFPDRFSARQFPNYSSELNVNALLLGDSALYLCASSLTETQFFGPGTRLTVL.

The genes are TRBV12-3 or TRBV12-4 and TRBJ1-4; a possible D gene is TRBD1 (5 bases). The CDR3 has 13 amino acids. The ends were cut back, 8 bases at V and 7 bases at J, with 14 bases in the middle. The DNA for the CDR3 is TGTGCCAGCGAATCAGGGCCGGGTGAAAAACTGTTTTTT. It yields the protein CASESGPGEKLFF.

The chain carries TRBV29-1 and TRBJ2-7, with TRBD1 as a possible D gene (5 bases). The CDR3 covers 13 residues. The germline V gene encodes CDR1 SQVTM and CDR2 ANQGSEA. V was trimmed by 4 bases and J by 3 bases, leaving 13 bases between them. CDR3 nucleotide sequence: TGCAGCGTTGTCCCGGGCAGGGACTACGAGCAGTACTTC. Translating gives CSVVPGRDYEQYF.

The chain links TRBV7-9 to TRBJ2-4; D assignment may be TRBD1 or TRBD2 (5 bases each). The J call is uncertain, as TRBJ2-5 better fits the DNA end. Germline CDR1 SEHNR, CDR2 FQNEAQ (reference sequence). This CDR3 is built from 15 residues. In DNA, the CDR3 is TGTGCCAGCAGCTTAGTTGAGGGGAACCAAGAGACCCAGTACTTC. Translating gives CASSLVEGNQETQYF.

This chain joins TRBV5-1 and TRBJ2-1; 11 positions agree with TRBD2. The V and J ends lost 4 bases and 6 bases, in that order; junction bases with no gene match: 6. CDR3 size: 15 residues. CDR1 is SGHRS, CDR2 YFSETQ, per germline. The CDR3 sequence: CASSPTGTSGNEQFF. The CDR3 DNA is TGCGCCAGCAGCCCGACCGGGACTAGCGGCAATGAGCAGTTCTTC.